This TCR beta chain was captured in a study of blood T cell repertoires in COVID-19. Measured with immunoSEQ multiplex PCR; TCRdb has only the in-frame clones, and not every one. The sample includes 200,000 to 250,000 clones, under 90% of them seen just once. CDR1 LGHDT and CDR2 YNNKEL come from the germline V gene (reference sequence). There are 15 residues in the CDR3. The V end lost 1 base, the J end lost 4 bases, and 13 bases lay between the germline ends. The chain is built from TRBV3-1 (or the pseudogene TRBV3-2) and TRBJ1-2; TRBD1 might be the D (5 bases). The sequence was obtained from an elderly woman with acute or convalescent COVID-19. Sequenced sample: peripheral blood. The CDR3 protein is CASSQGGSGGYGYTF. The CDR3, as DNA: TGTGCCAGCAGCCAAGGGGGGTCCGGGGGCTATGGCTACACCTTC.